This record looks at one T cell receptor beta chain sequence and its context. What it recognizes is unknown. TCRdb analysed the reads with MiXCR anew, one entry per CDR3 protein. Here the sample spans 60,000 to 80,000 distinct CDR3 sequences, 50% to 70% being singletons. Graft donor-derived T-allo10 cells were described as host-alloantigen-specific, anergic, and alloantigen-specifically suppressive. V lost 0 bases to trimming and J lost 0 bases, with 12 bases between them. The germline gives CDR1 SGHRS, CDR2 YFSETQ. The CDR3 is made up of 16 amino acids. The sample originates from a study of type 1 regulatory T cells. Overall study: T-allo10 is an in vitro-generated, Tr1-enriched CD4 T cell product specific for alloantigen.

The V and J genes are TRBV5-1 and TRBJ1-1; D not resolved. This receptor was identified in a human donor in good health. Source material: cultured T cells, either the whole culture or a sorted T cell fraction (not recorded which). The subset denotes: Tr1-enriched cell product generated in vitro against host alloantigens. The CDR3 spells CASSLGVEGLNTEAFF. CDR3 coding DNA: TGCGCCAGCAGCTTGGGGGTCGAAGGGCTGAACACTGAAGCTTTCTTT.